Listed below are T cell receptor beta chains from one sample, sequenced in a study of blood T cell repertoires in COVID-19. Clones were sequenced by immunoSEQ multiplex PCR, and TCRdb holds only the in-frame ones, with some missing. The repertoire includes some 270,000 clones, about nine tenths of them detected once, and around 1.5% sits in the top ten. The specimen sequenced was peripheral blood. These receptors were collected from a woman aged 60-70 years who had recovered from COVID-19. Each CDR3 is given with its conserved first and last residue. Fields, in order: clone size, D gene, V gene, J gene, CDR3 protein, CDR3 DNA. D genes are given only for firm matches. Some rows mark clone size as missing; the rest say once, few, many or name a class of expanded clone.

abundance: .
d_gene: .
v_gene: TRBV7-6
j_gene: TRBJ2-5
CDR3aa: CASSFPPGAQETQYF
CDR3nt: TGTGCCAGCAGCTTCCCCCCGGGAGCCCAAGAGACCCAGTACTTC

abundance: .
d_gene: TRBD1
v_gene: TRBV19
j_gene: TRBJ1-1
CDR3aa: CASSITGAMGTEAFF
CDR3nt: TGTGCCAGTAGTATAACAGGGGCGATGGGCACTGAAGCTTTCTTT

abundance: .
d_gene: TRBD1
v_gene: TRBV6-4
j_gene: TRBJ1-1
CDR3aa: CASSDSGRGEAFF
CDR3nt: TGTGCCAGCAGTGACTCTGGCAGGGGGGAAGCTTTCTTT

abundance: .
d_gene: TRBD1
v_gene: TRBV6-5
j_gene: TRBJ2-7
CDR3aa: CASRTPDRVNEQYF
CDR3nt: TGTGCCAGCAGAACGCCGGACAGGGTCAACGAGCAGTACTTC

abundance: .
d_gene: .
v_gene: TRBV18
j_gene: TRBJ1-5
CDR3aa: CASSPKTGTDQPQHF
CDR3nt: TGTGCCAGCTCACCTAAGACAGGAACCGATCAGCCCCAGCATTTT

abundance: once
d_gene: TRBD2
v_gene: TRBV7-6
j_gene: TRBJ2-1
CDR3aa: CASSRRLAGAQSSYNEQFF
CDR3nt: TGTGCCAGCAGCCGGCGACTAGCGGGGGCCCAGAGCTCCTACAATGAGCAGTTCTTC

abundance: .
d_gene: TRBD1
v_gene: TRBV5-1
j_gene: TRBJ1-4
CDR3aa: CASSLVGNRGYNEKLFF
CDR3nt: TGCGCCAGCAGCTTGGTTGGCAACAGGGGTTATAATGAAAAACTGTTTTTT

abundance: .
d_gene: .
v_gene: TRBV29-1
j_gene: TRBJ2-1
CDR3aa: CSVDSGGNEQFF
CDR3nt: TGCAGCGTAGACTCAGGGGGGAATGAGCAGTTCTTC

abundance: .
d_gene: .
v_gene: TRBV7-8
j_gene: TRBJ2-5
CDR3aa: CASSSVGGQETQYF
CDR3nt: TGTGCCAGCAGCTCCGTGGGGGGTCAAGAGACCCAGTACTTC

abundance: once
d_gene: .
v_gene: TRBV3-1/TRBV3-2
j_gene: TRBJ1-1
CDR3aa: CASSQSENTEAFF
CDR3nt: TGTGCCAGCAGCCAATCAGAAAACACTGAAGCTTTCTTT

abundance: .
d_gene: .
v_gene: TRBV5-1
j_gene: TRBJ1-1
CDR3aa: CASSLPGNTEAFF
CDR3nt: TGCGCCAGCAGCTTGCCAGGGAACACTGAAGCTTTCTTT

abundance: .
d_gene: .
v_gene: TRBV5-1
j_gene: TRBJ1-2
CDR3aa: CASSLSRQAGGYTF
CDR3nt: TGCGCCAGCAGCCTATCTAGACAGGCTGGAGGCTACACCTTC

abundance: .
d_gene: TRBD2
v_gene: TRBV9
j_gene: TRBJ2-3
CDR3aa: CASSVDPTSGGARDTQYF
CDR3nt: TGTGCCAGCAGCGTAGACCCCACTAGCGGGGGGGCAAGAGATACGCAGTATTTT

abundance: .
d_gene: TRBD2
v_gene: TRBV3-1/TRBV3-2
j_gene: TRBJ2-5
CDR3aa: CASSQGPSGGETQYF
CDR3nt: TGTGCCAGCAGCCAAGGGCCTAGCGGGGGGGAGACCCAGTACTTC

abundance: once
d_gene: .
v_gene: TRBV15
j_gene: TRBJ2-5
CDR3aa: CATSRDGGWQETQYF
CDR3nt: TGTGCCACCAGCAGAGATGGGGGCTGGCAAGAGACCCAGTACTTC

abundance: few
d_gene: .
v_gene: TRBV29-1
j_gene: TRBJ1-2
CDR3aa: CSAYQGNYGYTF
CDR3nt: TGCAGCGCTTACCAGGGGAACTATGGCTACACCTTC

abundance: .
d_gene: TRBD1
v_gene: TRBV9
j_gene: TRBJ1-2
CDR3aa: CASTTGGYGYTF
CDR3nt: TGTGCCAGCACCACAGGGGGCTATGGCTACACCTTC

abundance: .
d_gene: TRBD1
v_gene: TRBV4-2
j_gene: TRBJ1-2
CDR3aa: CASSQQDRASNYGYTF
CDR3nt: TGTGCCAGCAGCCAACAGGACAGGGCATCTAACTATGGCTACACCTTC

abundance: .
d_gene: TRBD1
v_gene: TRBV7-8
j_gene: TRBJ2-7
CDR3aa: CASSKQGPPTGEQYF
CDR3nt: TGTGCCAGCAGCAAACAGGGGCCCCCAACGGGGGAGCAGTACTTC

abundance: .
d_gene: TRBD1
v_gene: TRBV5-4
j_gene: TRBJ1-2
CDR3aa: CASSLQGGRNYGYTF
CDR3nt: TGTGCCAGCAGCTTGCAGGGGGGCAGGAACTATGGCTACACCTTC

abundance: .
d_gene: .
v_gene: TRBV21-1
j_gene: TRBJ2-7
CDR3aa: CASGQSSYEQYF
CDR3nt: TGTGCCAGCGGACAGAGCTCCTACGAGCAGTACTTC

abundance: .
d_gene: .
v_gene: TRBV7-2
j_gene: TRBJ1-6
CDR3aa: CASSVRGGWSYSPLHF
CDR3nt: TGTGCCAGCAGCGTGCGGGGCGGGTGGTCGTATTCACCCCTCCACTTT

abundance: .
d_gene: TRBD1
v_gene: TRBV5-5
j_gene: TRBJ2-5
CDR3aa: CASTPPGQNTFQETQYF
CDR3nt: TGTGCCAGCACCCCGCCGGGACAGAACACATTCCAAGAGACCCAGTACTTC